This T cell receptor beta chain was identified during a study of shared clonotypes between healthy human individuals. About the research overall: Serving as donors were a couple of women and three men, whose ages spanned 18 to 49. Study-wide results and caveats: Several donors held about 5% of naive CD4 clonotypes in common. Sorted-subset sequencing, rarefaction showed, was incomplete despite large depth.

Germline V gene data show CDR1 as SGHDT and CDR2 as YYEEEE. V lost 0 bases to trimming and J lost 6 bases, with 9 bases between them. CDR3 length: 13 residues. At the deep level, the assay was run. Data came from immunoSEQ multiplex PCR; TCRdb stores just in-frame clones and leaves some out. The data show around 2.5 million clones, approximately 93% seen once. To note about this clone: What it recognizes is unknown.

The chain uses TRBV5-6 and TRBJ1-1, with D hard to call. This TCR was recovered from a man younger than 30 in good health. Some clones in this sample may be carry-over from other donors' samples. Sequencing was performed on naive CD4+ T cells from PBMCs. Subset defined: CD45RA+ positively selected. Here the CDR3 reads CASSLDLNAEAFF. CDR3 bases: TGTGCCAGCAGCTTGGACCTAAATGCTGAAGCTTTCTTT.